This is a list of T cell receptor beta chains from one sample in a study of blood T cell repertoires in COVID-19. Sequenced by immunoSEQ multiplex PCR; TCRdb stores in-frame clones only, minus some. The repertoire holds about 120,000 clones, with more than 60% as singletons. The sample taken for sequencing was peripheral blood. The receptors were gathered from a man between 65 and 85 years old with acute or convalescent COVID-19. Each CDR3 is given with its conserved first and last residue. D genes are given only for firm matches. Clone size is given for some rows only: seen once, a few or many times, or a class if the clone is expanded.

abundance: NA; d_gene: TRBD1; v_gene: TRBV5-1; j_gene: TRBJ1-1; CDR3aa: CASSLATGWDTEAFF; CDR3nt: TGCGCCAGCAGCTTGGCGACAGGGTGGGACACTGAAGCTTTCTTT
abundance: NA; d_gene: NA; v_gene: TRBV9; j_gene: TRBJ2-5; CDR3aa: CASSAYTPGVVETQYF; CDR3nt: TGTGCCAGCAGCGCATACACTCCGGGGGTGGTAGAGACCCAGTACTTC
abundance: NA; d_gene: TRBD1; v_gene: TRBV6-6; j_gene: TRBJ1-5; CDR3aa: CASSYGRGNQPQHF; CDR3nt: TGTGCCAGCAGTTACGGCAGGGGGAATCAGCCCCAGCATTTT
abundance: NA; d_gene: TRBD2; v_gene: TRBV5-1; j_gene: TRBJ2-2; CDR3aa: CASSLSGTNTGELFF; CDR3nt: TGCGCCAGCAGCTTGAGCGGGACGAACACCGGGGAGCTGTTTTTT
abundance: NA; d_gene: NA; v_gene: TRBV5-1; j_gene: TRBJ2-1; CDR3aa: CASSLVGLPAAYEQFF; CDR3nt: TGCGCCAGCAGCTTGGTGGGGCTACCAGCCGCCTATGAGCAGTTCTTC
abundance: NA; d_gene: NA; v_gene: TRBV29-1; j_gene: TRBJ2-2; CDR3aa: CSVSRWLDRGTNTGELFF; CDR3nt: TGCAGCGTTTCCCGTTGGTTGGATCGGGGGACGAACACCGGGGAGCTGTTTTTT
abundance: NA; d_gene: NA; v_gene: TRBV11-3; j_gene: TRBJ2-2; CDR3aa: CASSFRGLGGNTGELFF; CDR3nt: TGTGCCAGCAGCTTTAGAGGGTTAGGAGGGAACACCGGGGAGCTGTTTTTT
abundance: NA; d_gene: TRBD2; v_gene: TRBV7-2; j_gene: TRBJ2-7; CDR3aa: CASSSGGAGYEQYF; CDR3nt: TGTGCCAGCAGCTCCGGGGGGGCCGGCTACGAGCAGTACTTC
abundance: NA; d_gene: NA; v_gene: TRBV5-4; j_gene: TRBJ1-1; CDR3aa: CASTLWGGQNTEAFF; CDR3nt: TGTGCCAGCACCCTCTGGGGTGGACAGAACACTGAAGCTTTCTTT
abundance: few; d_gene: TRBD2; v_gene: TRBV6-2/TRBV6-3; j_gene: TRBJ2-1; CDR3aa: CASSSPGGVPDNEQFF; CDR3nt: TGTGCCAGCAGTTCCCCTGGGGGGGTCCCGGACAATGAGCAGTTCTTC
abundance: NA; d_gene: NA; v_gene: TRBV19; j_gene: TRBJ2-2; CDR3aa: CASSMTGQGLTGELFF; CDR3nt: TGTGCCAGTAGTATGACGGGACAAGGCCTGACCGGGGAGCTGTTTTTT
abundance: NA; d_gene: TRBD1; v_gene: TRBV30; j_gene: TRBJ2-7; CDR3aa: CAWSGTGGYEQYF; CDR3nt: TGTGCCTGGAGTGGGACAGGGGGTTACGAGCAGTACTTC
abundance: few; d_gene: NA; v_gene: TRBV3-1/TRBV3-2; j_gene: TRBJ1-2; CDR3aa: CASSPGAYGYTF; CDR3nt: TGTGCCAGCAGCCCCGGAGCCTATGGCTACACCTTC
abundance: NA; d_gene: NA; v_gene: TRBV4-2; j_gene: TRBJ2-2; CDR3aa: CASSQQDMLNTGELFF; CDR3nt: TGTGCCAGCAGCCAACAAGACATGCTGAACACCGGGGAGCTGTTTTTT
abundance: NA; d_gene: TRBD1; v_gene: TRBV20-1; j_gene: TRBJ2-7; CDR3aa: CSASSTGDYEQYF; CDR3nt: TGCAGTGCTAGTAGTACAGGGGACTACGAGCAGTACTTC
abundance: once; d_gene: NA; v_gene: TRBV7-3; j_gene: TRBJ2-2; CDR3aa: CASSLNRGGELFF; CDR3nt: TGTGCCAGCAGCTTAAATCGGGGCGGGGAGCTGTTTTTT
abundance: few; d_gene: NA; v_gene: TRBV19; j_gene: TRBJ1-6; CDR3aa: CASSIEGAYSPLHF; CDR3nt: TGTGCCAGTAGTATAGAAGGGGCGTATTCACCCCTCCACTTT
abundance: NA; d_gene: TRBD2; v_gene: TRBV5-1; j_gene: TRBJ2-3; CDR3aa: CASWSERGGSTDTQYF; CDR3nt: TGCGCCAGCTGGAGTGAGCGGGGGGGCAGCACAGATACGCAGTATTTT
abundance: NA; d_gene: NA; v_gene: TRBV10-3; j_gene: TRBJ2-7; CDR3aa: CAISDRGNEQYF; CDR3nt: TGTGCCATCAGTGATAGGGGGAACGAGCAGTACTTC
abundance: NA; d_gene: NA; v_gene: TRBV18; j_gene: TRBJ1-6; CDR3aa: CASSPLGDSDNSPLHF; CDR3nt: TGTGCCAGCTCACCACTAGGGGATTCGGATAATTCACCCCTCCACTTT
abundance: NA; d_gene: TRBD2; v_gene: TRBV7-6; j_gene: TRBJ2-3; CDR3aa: CASSLGGGGRTDTQYF; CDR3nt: TGTGCCAGCAGCTTAGGTGGCGGGGGGCGCACAGATACGCAGTATTTT
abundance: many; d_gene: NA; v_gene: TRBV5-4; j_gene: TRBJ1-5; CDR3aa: CASSSRGTDQPQHF; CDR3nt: TGTGCCAGCAGCTCCCGGGGGACGGACCAGCCCCAGCATTTT